This TCR beta chain was captured by sequencing in a study of PD-L1 blockade in urothelial cancer. Study context: Treatment start was followed by blood analysis at 3 weeks (second dose) and again at 6 weeks. The study's findings and limits: A below-median TCR clonality in blood before treatment predicted better survival.

The assay was immunoSEQ multiplex PCR, and TCRdb's table has in-frame clones only and misses some. Of 35,000 to 40,000 clones detected, 75% to 90% appear once; the ten largest clones hold roughly a quarter. CDR3 length: 16 amino acids. Germline CDR1 and CDR2: SGHTA and FQGNSA. V lost 5 bases and J 0 bases, leaving 11 bases between the germline ends. Turning to this clone: Its antigen is undetermined.

The time point was: peripheral blood 6 weeks after treatment start. The TCR sequence derives from a man aged 55 to 69 with urothelial cancer. The V call is TRBV7-2, the J call TRBJ2-6; D is unclear. The sample was PBMCs, taken around atezolizumab (anti-PD-L1) treatment. The CDR3 DNA sequence: TGTGCCAGCAGCCTAAACCTTGCCTCTGGGGCCAACGTCCTGACTTTC. It codes for CASSLNLASGANVLTF. Based on the CDR3 plus reference TRBV7-2 and TRBJ2-6, the full variable domain is GAGVSQSPSNKVTEKGKDVELRCDPISGHTALYWYRQSLGQGLEFLIYFQGNSAPDKSGLPSDRFSAERTGGSVSTLTIQRTQQEDSAVYLCASSLNLASGANVLTFGAGSRLTVL.